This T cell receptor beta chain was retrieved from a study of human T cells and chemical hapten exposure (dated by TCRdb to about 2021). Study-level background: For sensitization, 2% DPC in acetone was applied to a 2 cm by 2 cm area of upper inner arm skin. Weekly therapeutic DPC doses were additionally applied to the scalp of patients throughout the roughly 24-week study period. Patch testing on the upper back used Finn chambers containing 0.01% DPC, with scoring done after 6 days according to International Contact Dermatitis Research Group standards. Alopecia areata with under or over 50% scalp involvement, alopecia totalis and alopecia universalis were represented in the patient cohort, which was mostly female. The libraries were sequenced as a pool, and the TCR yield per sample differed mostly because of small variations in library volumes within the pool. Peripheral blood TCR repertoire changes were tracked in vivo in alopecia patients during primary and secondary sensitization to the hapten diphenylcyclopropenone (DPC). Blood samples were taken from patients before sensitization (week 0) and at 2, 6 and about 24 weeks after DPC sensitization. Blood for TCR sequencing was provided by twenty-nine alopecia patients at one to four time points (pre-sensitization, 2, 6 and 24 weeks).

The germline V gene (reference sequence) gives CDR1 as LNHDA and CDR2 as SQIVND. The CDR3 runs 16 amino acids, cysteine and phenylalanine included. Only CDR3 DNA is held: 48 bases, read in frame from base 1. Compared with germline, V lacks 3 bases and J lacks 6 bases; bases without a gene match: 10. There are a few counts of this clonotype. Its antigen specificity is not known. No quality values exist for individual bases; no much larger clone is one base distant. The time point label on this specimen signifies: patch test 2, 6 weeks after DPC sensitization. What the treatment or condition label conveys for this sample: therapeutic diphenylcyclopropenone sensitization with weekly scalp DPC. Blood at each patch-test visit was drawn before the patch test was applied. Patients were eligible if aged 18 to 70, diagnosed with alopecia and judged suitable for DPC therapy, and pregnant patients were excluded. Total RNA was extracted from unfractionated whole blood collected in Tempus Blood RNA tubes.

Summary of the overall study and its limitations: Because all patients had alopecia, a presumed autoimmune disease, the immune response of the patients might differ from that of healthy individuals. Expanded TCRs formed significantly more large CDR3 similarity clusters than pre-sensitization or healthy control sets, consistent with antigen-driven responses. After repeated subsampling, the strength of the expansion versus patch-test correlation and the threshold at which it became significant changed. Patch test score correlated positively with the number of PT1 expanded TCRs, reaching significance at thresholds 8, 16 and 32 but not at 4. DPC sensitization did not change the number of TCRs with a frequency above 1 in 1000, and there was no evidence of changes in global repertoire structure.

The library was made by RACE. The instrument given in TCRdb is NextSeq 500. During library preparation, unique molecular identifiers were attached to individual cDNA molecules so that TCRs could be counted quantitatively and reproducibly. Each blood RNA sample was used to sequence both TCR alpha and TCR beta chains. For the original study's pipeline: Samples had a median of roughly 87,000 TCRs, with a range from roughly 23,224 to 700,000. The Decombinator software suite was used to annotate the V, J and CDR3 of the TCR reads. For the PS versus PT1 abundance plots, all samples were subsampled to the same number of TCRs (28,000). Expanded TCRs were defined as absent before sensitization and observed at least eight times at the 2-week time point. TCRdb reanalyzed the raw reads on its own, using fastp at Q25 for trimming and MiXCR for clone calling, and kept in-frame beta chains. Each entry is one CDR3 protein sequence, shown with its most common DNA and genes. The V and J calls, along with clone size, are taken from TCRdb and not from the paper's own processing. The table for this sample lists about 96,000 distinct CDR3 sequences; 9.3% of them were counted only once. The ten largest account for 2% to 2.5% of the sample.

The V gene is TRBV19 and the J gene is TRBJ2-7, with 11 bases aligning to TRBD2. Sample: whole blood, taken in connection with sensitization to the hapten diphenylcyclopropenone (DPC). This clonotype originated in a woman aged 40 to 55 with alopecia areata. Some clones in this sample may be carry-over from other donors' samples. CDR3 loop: CASSIPSLAGVGEQYF. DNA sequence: TGTGCCAGTAGTATCCCCTCACTAGCGGGAGTCGGCGAGCAGTACTTC.